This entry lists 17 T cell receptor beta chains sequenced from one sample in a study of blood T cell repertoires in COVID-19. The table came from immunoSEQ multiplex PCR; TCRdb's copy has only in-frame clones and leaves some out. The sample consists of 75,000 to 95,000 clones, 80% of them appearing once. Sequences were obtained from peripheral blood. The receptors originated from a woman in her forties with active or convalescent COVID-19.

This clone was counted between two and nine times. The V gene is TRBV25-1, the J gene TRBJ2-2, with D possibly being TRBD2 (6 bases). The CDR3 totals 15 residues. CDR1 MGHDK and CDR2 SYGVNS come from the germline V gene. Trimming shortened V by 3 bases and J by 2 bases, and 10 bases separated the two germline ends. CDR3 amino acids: CASSEGGFNTGELFF. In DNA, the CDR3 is TGTGCCAGCAGTGAGGGAGGATTTAACACCGGGGAGCTGTTTTTT.

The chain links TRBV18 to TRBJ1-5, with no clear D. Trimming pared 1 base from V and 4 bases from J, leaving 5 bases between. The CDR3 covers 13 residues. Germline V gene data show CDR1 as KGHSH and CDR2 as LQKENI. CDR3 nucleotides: TGTGCCAGCTCACCACAGCCTAATCAGCCCCAGCATTTT. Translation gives CASSPQPNQPQHF. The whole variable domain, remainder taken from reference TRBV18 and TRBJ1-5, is NAGVMQNPRHLVRRRGQEARLRCSPMKGHSHVYWYRQLPEEGLKFMVYLQKENIIDESGMPKERFSAEFPKEGPSILRIQQVVRGDSAAYFCASSPQPNQPQHFGDGTRLSIL.

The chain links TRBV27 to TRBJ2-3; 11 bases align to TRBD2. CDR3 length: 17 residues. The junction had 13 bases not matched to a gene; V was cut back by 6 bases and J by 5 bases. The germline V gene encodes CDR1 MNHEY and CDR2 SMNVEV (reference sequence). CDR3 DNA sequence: TGTGCCAGCAGGCGGCTAGCGGGAGGTATGGGCCAAGATACGCAGTATTTT. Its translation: CASRRLAGGMGQDTQYF.

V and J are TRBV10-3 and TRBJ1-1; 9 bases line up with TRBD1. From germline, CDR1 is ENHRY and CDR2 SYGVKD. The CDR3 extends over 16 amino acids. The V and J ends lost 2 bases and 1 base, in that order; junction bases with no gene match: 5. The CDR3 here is CAISERGGQGNTEAFF. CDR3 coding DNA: TGTGCCATCAGTGAGAGGGGGGGACAGGGGAACACTGAAGCTTTCTTT.

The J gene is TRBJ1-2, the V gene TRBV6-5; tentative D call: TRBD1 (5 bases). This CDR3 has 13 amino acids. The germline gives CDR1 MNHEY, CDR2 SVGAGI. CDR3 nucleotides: TGTGATACTGTGGGGGGTCGGGACTATGGCTACACCTTC. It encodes CDTVGGRDYGYTF.

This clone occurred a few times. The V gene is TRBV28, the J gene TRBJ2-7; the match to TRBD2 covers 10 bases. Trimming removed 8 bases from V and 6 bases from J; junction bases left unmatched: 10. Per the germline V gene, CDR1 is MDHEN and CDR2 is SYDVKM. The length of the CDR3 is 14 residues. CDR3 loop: CASGPSGREVEQYF. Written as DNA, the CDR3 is TGTGCCAGCGGCCCTAGCGGGAGAGAGGTCGAGCAGTACTTC.

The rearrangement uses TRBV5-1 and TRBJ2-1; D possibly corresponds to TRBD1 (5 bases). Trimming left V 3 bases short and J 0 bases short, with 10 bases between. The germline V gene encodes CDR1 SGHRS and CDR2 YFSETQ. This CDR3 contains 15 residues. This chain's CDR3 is CASSSTDPSYNEQFF. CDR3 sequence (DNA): TGCGCCAGCAGCTCGACAGACCCCTCCTACAATGAGCAGTTCTTC.

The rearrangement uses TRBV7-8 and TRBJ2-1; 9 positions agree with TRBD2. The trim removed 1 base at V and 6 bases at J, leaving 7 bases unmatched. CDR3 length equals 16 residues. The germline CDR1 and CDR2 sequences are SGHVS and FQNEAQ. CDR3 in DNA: TGTGCCAGCAGCTTAGGTTCGGCGGGAGGGCCCAATGAGCAGTTCTTC. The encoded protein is CASSLGSAGGPNEQFF.

This CDR3 is CASSYSTGGQETQYF. DNA for the CDR3: TGTGCCAGCAGTTACTCGACAGGGGGCCAAGAGACCCAGTACTTC. The chain couples TRBV6-6 to TRBJ2-5, with 9 bases identical to TRBD1. The CDR3 runs 15 residues. J lost 1 base, V lost 0 bases, and 0 bases had no gene match. CDR1 and CDR2 (germline): MNHNY, SVGAGI (reference sequence).

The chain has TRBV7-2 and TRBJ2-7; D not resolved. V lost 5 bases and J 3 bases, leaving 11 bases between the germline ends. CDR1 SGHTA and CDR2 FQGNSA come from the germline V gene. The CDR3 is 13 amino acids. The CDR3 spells CASSPPSLYEQYF. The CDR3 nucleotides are TGTGCCAGCAGCCCCCCGTCCCTCTACGAGCAGTACTTC.

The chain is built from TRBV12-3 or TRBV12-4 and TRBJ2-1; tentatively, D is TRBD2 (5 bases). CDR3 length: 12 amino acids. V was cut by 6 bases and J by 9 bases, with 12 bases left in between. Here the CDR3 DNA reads TGTGCCAGCAGAGTTAGCGTGGGTGAGCAGTTCTTC. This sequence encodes CASRVSVGEQFF.

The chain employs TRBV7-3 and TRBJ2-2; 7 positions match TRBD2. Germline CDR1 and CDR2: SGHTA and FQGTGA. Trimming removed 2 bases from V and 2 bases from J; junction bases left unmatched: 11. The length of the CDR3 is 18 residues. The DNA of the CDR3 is TGTGCCAGCAGCTTACCCTTTCCGGCTAGCGGAAACACCGGGGAGCTGTTTTTT. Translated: CASSLPFPASGNTGELFF. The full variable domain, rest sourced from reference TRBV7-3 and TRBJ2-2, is GAGVSQTPSNKVTEKGKYVELRCDPISGHTALYWYRQSLGQGPEFLIYFQGTGAADDSGLPNDRFFAVRPEGSVSTLKIQRTERGDSAVYLCASSLPFPASGNTGELFFGEGSRLTVL.

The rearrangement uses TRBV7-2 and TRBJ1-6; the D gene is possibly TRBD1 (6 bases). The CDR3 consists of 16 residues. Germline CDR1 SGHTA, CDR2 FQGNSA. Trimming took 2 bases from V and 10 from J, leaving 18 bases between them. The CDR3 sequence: CASSLWGGFTPSPLHF. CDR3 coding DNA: TGTGCCAGCAGCTTATGGGGGGGCTTTACCCCGTCACCCCTCCACTTT.

The CDR3 bases are TGTGCCAGCAGCTTGGGCGGGACTAGCGGAAACATTCAGTACTTC. This sequence encodes CASSLGGTSGNIQYF. The rearrangement joins TRBV5-4 to TRBJ2-4, with TRBD2 matching 11 bases. The trim removed 0 bases at V and 6 bases at J, leaving 2 bases unmatched. The CDR3 has 15 residues. The germline gives CDR1 SGHNT, CDR2 YYREEE (reference sequence).

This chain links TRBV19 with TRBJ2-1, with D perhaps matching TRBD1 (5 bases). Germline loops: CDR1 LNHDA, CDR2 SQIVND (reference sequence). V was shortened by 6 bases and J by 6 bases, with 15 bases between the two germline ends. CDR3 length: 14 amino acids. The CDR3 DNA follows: TGTGCCAGTAGATCACAGGATTACCTCAATGAGCAGTTCTTC. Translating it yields CASRSQDYLNEQFF.

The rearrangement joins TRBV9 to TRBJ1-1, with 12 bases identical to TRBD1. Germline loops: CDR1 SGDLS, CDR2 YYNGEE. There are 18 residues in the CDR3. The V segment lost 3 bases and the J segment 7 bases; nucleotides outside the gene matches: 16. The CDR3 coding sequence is TGTGCCAGCAGCGCCCACGTCGGGACAGGGGGCCTACGAGATGAAGCTTTCTTT. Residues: CASSAHVGTGGLRDEAFF.

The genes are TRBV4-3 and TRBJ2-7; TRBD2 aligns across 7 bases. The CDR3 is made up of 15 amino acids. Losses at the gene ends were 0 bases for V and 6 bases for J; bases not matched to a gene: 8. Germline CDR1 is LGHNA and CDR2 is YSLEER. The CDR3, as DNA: TGCGCCAGCAGCCAAGAGGTCGGGGGGTTGGTCGAGCAGTACTTC. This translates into CASSQEVGGLVEQYF.